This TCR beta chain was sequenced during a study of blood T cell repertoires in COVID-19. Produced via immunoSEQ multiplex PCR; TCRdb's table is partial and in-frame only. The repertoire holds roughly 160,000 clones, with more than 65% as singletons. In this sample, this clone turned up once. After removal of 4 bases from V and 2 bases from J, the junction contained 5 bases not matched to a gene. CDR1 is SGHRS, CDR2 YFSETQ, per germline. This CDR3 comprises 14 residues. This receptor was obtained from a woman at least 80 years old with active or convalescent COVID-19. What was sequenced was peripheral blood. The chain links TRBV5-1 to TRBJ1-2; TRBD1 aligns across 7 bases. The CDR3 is CASSMPGQNYGYTF. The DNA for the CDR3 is TGCGCCAGCAGCATGCCGGGACAGAACTATGGCTACACCTTC.